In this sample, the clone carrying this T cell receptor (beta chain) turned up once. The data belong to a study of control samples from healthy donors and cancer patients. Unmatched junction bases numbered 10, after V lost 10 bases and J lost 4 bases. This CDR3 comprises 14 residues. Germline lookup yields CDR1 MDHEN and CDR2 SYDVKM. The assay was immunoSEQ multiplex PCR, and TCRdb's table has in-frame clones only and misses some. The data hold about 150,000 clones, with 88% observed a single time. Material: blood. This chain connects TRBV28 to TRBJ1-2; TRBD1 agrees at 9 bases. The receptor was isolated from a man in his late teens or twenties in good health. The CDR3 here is CATLRDRVGYGYTF. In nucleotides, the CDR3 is TGTGCCACCCTACGGGACAGGGTTGGCTATGGCTACACCTTC.